A selection of T cell receptor beta chains follows, all from one sample in a study of blood T cell repertoires in COVID-19. Method: immunoSEQ multiplex PCR; TCRdb's copy keeps in-frame clones and lacks some. The sample has some 260,000 clones, over 65% seen once. Sequencing input: peripheral blood. The receptor set was obtained from a woman of 80 years or more with acute or convalescent COVID-19. Both conserved end residues are part of each CDR3. D genes are given only for firm matches. Size is stated for part of the rows, as once, few or many counts, or as a class when the clone is expanded.

TRBV5-1	TRBJ1-4	TRBD1	.	CASSTGTVTNEKLFF	TGCGCCAGCAGCACGGGGACAGTAACTAATGAAAAACTGTTTTTT
TRBV10-3	TRBJ2-7	TRBD1	.	CAINDRASSYEQYF	TGTGCCATCAATGACAGGGCTAGCTCCTACGAGCAGTACTTC
TRBV5-4	TRBJ2-5	TRBD2	.	CASSLAGLAEEETQYF	TGTGCCAGCAGCTTGGCGGGACTAGCGGAAGAGGAGACCCAGTACTTC
TRBV6-1	TRBJ1-6	TRBD1	.	CASSEVQGRTPLHF	TGTGCCAGCAGTGAAGTACAGGGGAGGACACCCCTCCACTTT
TRBV10-3	TRBJ2-3	TRBD1	.	CAISGTGGTDTQYF	TGTGCCATCAGCGGGACAGGGGGCACAGATACGCAGTATTTT
TRBV5-1	TRBJ2-7	.	.	CASSLESGFNEQYF	TGCGCCAGCAGCTTGGAGTCAGGGTTCAACGAGCAGTACTTC
TRBV5-5	TRBJ2-2	.	.	CASSAVAAAGELFF	TGTGCCAGCAGCGCCGTAGCGGCGGCCGGGGAGCTGTTTTTT
TRBV4-2	TRBJ1-1	.	once	CASSQQPGLNTEAFF	TGTGCCAGCAGCCAGCAACCGGGACTTAACACTGAAGCTTTCTTT
TRBV5-6	TRBJ2-6	.	once	CASSFTTGANVLTF	TGTGCCAGCAGCTTTACAACTGGGGCCAACGTCCTGACTTTC
TRBV24-1	TRBJ2-5	.	.	CATSDKRGQETQYF	TGTGCCACCAGTGACAAACGCGGACAAGAGACCCAGTACTTC
TRBV18	TRBJ1-5	.	.	CASSGVRDNQPQHF	TGTGCCAGCTCCGGGGTACGGGACAATCAGCCCCAGCATTTT
TRBV5-1	TRBJ2-1	.	.	CASSLTTASYNEQFF	TGCGCCAGCAGCTTAACGACAGCGTCGTACAATGAGCAGTTCTTC
TRBV27	TRBJ1-1	TRBD1	.	CASRTGGRDTEAFF	TGTGCCAGCCGAACAGGGGGCAGGGACACTGAAGCTTTCTTT
TRBV19	TRBJ2-5	.	.	CASSIEGGRRETQYF	TGTGCCAGTAGTATAGAGGGGGGAAGGAGGGAGACCCAGTACTTC
TRBV28	TRBJ1-1	.	.	CASSSGGAPFNTEAFF	TGTGCCAGCAGTTCCGGAGGGGCCCCCTTTAACACTGAAGCTTTCTTT
TRBV4-3	TRBJ2-3	TRBD2	few	CASSQEAGGTDTQYF	TGCGCCAGCAGCCAAGAGGCGGGGGGCACAGATACGCAGTATTTT
TRBV10-3	TRBJ1-6	.	.	CAISDVLSSYNSPLHF	TGTGCCATCAGTGACGTCCTGAGCTCCTATAATTCACCCCTCCACTTT
TRBV13	TRBJ2-2	.	once	CASRPTSNTGELFF	TGTGCCAGCAGGCCCACTAGTAACACCGGGGAGCTGTTTTTT
TRBV6-1	TRBJ1-1	TRBD1	.	CASSELGGQANTEAFF	TGTGCCAGCAGTGAATTGGGCGGACAGGCGAACACTGAAGCTTTCTTT
TRBV4-3	TRBJ1-6	.	once	CASSQDLRVNSPLHF	TGCGCCAGCAGCCAAGATCTCAGGGTAAATTCACCCCTCCACTTT
TRBV6-2/TRBV6-3	TRBJ2-2	TRBD2	.	CASSYMAGGPDTGELFF	TGTGCCAGCAGTTATATGGCGGGGGGGCCGGACACCGGGGAGCTGTTTTTT
TRBV28	TRBJ1-4	TRBD1	.	CASSRDQGANEKLFF	TGTGCCAGCAGTCGCGACCAGGGGGCTAATGAAAAACTGTTTTTT
TRBV6-2/TRBV6-3	TRBJ1-1	TRBD1	.	CASSPQGAKNTEAFF	TGTGCCAGCAGTCCACAGGGGGCGAAGAACACTGAAGCTTTCTTT
TRBV6-5	TRBJ2-7	TRBD1	.	CATKPGQGALEQYF	TGTGCCACTAAACCGGGACAGGGGGCCCTCGAGCAGTACTTC
TRBV6-5	TRBJ1-6	.	.	CASSLGPDSSSPLHF	TGTGCCAGCAGTTTAGGCCCGGACAGTTCCTCACCCCTCCACTTT
TRBV11-2	TRBJ2-7	TRBD2	.	CASSFASGPSYEQYF	TGTGCCAGCAGCTTCGCTAGCGGCCCCTCCTACGAGCAGTACTTC
TRBV2	TRBJ2-7	TRBD2	many	CASKNSGGARYEQYF	TGTGCCAGCAAAAACAGCGGGGGGGCCCGCTACGAGCAGTACTTC
TRBV6-5	TRBJ1-2	TRBD1	.	CASSSGQATSYGYTF	TGTGCCAGCAGTAGCGGACAGGCTACTTCTTATGGCTACACCTTC
TRBV7-9	TRBJ1-2	.	many	CASSPTGYGYTF	TGTGCCAGCAGCCCGACAGGCTATGGCTACACCTTC
TRBV19	TRBJ2-1	TRBD2	.	CASSIGRTSGRALQFF	TGTGCCAGTAGTATAGGCAGGACTAGCGGGAGGGCCTTGCAGTTCTTC
TRBV18	TRBJ2-4	.	.	CASSRTDRTNIQYF	TGTGCCAGCTCACGTACCGACAGGACAAACATTCAGTACTTC
TRBV6-6	TRBJ1-6	.	.	CASSPTAYNSPLHF	TGTGCCAGCAGCCCGACAGCCTATAATTCACCCCTCCACTTT
TRBV7-7	TRBJ2-5	TRBD2	.	CASSPTGTSGSGETQYF	TGTGCCAGCAGCCCAACCGGGACTAGCGGGAGTGGTGAGACCCAGTACTTC
TRBV7-9	TRBJ1-5	TRBD1	.	CASSFGTGINQPQHF	TGTGCCAGCAGCTTCGGGACAGGGATCAATCAGCCCCAGCATTTT
TRBV7-5	TRBJ1-1	.	.	CVRSLVPWVTGEAFF	TGTGTCAGAAGCTTAGTGCCCTGGGTAACAGGTGAAGCTTTCTTT
TRBV19	TRBJ2-3	TRBD2	.	CASSIISSGKSDTQYF	TGTGCCAGTAGTATCATTTCTAGCGGGAAATCAGATACGCAGTATTTT
TRBV15	TRBJ1-5	.	once	CATSRDGQLHQPQHF	TGTGCCACCAGCAGAGACGGACAGCTTCATCAGCCCCAGCATTTT
TRBV7-2	TRBJ2-1	TRBD2	.	CASSFGLARNNEQFF	TGTGCCAGCAGCTTTGGACTAGCGCGGAACAATGAGCAGTTCTTC
TRBV6-5	TRBJ2-1	TRBD2	.	CASSTSGVPYNEQFF	TGTGCCAGCAGTACTAGCGGGGTCCCCTACAATGAGCAGTTCTTC
TRBV29-1	TRBJ2-2	.	.	CSAGNTGELFF	TGCAGCGCCGGGAACACCGGGGAGCTGTTTTTT
TRBV12-5	TRBJ2-7	.	.	CASGLGRGSYEQYF	TGTGCTAGTGGTTTGGGCCGAGGGTCCTACGAGCAGTACTTC
TRBV19	TRBJ1-5	.	.	CASRQGDQPQHF	TGTGCCAGTAGACAGGGCGACCAGCCCCAGCATTTT
TRBV6-5	TRBJ2-7	TRBD1	.	CASSYRDRGYYEQYF	TGTGCCAGCAGTTACCGGGACAGGGGGTACTACGAGCAGTACTTC
TRBV3-1/TRBV3-2	TRBJ2-5	TRBD1	.	CASSQPGQGETQYF	TGTGCCAGCAGCCAACCCGGACAGGGGGAGACCCAGTACTTC
TRBV18	TRBJ2-3	.	.	CASSPVHSSSTDTQYF	TGTGCCAGCTCACCAGTCCACTCCTCTAGCACAGATACGCAGTATTTT
TRBV5-1	TRBJ2-2	.	.	CASSIGGSTGELFF	TGCGCCAGCAGTATCGGGGGTAGCACCGGGGAGCTGTTTTTT
TRBV12-3/TRBV12-4	TRBJ1-1	.	.	CASSLGGVPEAFF	TGTGCCAGCAGCTTGGGGGGGGTGCCTGAAGCTTTCTTT
TRBV9	TRBJ2-2	.	.	CASSVVGGTGELFF	TGTGCCAGCAGCGTCGTGGGGGGTACCGGGGAGCTGTTTTTT
TRBV6-1	TRBJ1-5	.	.	CASSEGADTYQPQHF	TGTGCCAGCAGTGAAGGGGCAGATACTTATCAGCCCCAGCATTTT
TRBV25-1	TRBJ2-7	.	.	CASSPDSYEQYF	TGTGCCAGCAGTCCCGACAGCTACGAGCAGTACTTC
TRBV5-1	TRBJ2-3	TRBD2	.	CASSPGLAATDTQYF	TGCGCCAGCAGCCCGGGACTAGCGGCCACAGATACGCAGTATTTT
TRBV18	TRBJ1-2	.	.	CASSPVFRASDYGYTF	TGTGCCAGCTCACCAGTGTTTCGAGCTTCCGACTATGGCTACACCTTC
TRBV29-1	TRBJ2-5	TRBD2	.	CSVETAGEQETQYF	TGCAGCGTTGAAACGGCGGGGGAACAAGAGACCCAGTACTTC
TRBV7-2	TRBJ1-2	.	.	CASSLGLLGGYTF	TGTGCCAGCAGCTTGGGACTGCTTGGCGGCTACACCTTC
TRBV3-1/TRBV3-2	TRBJ1-2	.	.	CASSPWQNYGYTF	TGTGCCAGCAGCCCCTGGCAGAACTATGGCTACACCTTC
TRBV7-2	TRBJ1-6	.	.	CASSLGGLGNSPLHF	TGTGCCAGCAGCTTAGGCGGCCTCGGTAATTCACCCCTCCACTTT
TRBV5-1	TRBJ1-2	.	many	CASSLGQVSNYGYTF	TGCGCCAGCAGCTTGGGTCAGGTCTCTAACTATGGCTACACCTTC
TRBV7-3	TRBJ2-2	TRBD2	.	CASSLSGANTGELFF	TGTGCCAGCAGCCTTAGCGGGGCAAACACCGGGGAGCTGTTTTTT